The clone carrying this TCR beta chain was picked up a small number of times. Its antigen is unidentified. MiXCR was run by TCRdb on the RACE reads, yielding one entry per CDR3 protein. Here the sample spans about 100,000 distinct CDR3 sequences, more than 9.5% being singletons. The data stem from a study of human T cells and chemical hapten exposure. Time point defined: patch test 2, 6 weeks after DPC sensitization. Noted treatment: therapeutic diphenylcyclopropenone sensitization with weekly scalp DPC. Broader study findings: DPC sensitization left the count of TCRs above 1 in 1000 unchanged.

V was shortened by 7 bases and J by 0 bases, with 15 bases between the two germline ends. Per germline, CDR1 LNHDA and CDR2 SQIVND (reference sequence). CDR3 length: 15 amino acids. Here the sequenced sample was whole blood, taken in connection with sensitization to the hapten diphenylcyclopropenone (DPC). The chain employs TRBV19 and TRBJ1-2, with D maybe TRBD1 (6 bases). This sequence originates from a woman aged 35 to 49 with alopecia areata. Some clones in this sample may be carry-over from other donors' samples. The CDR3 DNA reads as TGTGCCAGTAACCTATTCGGACAGACTAACTATGGCTACACCTTC. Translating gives CASNLFGQTNYGYTF.